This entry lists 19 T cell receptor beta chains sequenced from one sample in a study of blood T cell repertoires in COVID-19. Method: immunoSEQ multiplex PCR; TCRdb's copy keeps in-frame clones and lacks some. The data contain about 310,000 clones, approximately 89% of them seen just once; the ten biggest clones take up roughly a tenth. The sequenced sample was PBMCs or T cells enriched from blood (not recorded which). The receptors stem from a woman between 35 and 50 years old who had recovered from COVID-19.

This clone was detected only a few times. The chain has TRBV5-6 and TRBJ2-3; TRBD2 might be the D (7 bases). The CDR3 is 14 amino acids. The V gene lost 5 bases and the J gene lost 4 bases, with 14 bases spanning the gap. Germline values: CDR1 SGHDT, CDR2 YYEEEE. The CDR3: CASRAGAGADTQYF. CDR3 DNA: TGTGCCAGCAGGGCGGGGGCAGGGGCAGATACGCAGTATTTT.

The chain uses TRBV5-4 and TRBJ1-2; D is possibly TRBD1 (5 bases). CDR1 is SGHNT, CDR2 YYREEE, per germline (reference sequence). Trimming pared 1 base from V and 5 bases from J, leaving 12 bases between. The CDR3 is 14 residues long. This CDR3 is CASSLSGTLYGYTF. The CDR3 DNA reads TGTGCCAGCAGCTTGTCAGGGACTCTTTATGGCTACACCTTC.

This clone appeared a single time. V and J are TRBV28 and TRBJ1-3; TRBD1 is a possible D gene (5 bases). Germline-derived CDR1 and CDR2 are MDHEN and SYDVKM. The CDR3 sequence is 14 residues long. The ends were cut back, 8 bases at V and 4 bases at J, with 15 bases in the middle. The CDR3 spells CASLVGGLGNTIYF. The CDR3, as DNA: TGTGCCAGCCTAGTTGGGGGACTCGGAAACACCATATATTTT.

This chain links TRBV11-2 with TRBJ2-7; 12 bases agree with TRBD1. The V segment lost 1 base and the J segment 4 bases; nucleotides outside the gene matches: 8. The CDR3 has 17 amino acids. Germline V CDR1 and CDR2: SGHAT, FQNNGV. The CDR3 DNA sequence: TGTGCCAGCAGCTTAGGCATGGGGACAGGGGGCATGTACGAGCAGTACTTC. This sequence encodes CASSLGMGTGGMYEQYF.

The CDR3 is CASSTGDSRGEQYF. In nucleotides, the CDR3 is TGCGCCAGCAGCACGGGGGACAGCCGGGGTGAGCAGTACTTC. This chain joins TRBV5-1 and TRBJ2-7; a weak D match, TRBD1 (7 bases). The CDR3 extends over 14 amino acids. CDR1 SGHRS and CDR2 YFSETQ come from the germline V gene. V was clipped by 4 bases and J by 7 bases, with 18 bases between them. Looking up the rest from reference TRBV5-1 and TRBJ2-7 gives the full variable domain: KAGVTQTPRYLIKTRGQQVTLSCSPISGHRSVSWYQQTPGQGLQFLFEYFSETQRNKGNFPGRFSGRQFSNSRSEMNVSTLELGDSALYLCASSTGDSRGEQYFGPGTRLTVT.

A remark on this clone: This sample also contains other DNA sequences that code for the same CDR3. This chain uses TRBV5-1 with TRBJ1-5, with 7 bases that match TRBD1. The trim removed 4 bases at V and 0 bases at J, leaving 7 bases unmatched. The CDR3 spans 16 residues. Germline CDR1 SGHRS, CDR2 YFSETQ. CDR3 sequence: CASSQGTGDSNQPQHF. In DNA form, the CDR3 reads TGCGCCAGCAGCCAAGGAACAGGGGATAGCAATCAGCCCCAGCATTTT.

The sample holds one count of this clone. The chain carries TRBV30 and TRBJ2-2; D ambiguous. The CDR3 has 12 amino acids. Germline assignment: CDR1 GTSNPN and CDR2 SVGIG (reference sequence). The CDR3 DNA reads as TGTGGGAGAAGTACGAACACCGGGGAGCTGTTTTTT. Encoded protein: CGRSTNTGELFF.

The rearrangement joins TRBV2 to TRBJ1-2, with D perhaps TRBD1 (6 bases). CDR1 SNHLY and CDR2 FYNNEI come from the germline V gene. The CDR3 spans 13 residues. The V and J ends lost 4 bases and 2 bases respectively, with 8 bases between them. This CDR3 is CASSVRGNYGYTF. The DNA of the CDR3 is TGTGCCAGCAGTGTGAGGGGGAACTATGGCTACACCTTC.

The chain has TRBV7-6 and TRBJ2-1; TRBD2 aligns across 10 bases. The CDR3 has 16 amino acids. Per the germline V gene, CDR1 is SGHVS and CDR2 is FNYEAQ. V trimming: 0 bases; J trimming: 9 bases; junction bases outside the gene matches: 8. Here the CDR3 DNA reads TGTGCCAGCAGCTTAGCCACAGCGGGAGGGCCGGTTGAGCAGTTCTTC. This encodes CASSLATAGGPVEQFF. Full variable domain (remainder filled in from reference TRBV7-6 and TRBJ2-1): GAGVSQSPRYKVTKRGQDVALRCDPISGHVSLYWYRQALGQGPEFLTYFNYEAQQDKSGLPNDRFSAERPEGSISTLTIQRTEQRDSAMYRCASSLATAGGPVEQFFGPGTRLTVL.

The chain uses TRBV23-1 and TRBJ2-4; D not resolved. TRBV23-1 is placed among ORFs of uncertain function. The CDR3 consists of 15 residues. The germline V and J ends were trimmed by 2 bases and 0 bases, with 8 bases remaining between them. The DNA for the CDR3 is TGCGCCAGCAGTCAAAAAGAGCTAGCCAAAAACATTCAGTACTTC. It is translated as CASSQKELAKNIQYF.

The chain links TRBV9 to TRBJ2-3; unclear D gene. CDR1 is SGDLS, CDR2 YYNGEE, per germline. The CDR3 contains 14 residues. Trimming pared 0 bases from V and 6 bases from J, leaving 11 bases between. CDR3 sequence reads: CASSVGPRLDTQYF. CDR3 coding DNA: TGTGCCAGCAGCGTAGGTCCCAGGCTCGATACGCAGTATTTT.

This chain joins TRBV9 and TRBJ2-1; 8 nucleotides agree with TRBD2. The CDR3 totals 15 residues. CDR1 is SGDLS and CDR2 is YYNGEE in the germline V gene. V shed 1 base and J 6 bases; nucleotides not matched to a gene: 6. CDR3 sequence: CASSVLSGRGNEQFF. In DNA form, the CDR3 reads TGTGCCAGCAGCGTATTAAGCGGGAGAGGCAATGAGCAGTTCTTC.

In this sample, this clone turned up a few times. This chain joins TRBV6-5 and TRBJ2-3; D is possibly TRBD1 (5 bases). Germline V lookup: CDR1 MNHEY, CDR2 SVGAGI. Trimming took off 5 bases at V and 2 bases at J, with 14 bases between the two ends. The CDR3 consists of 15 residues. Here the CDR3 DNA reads TGTGCCAGCAGTCAGGAAAGGGGATACACAGATACGCAGTATTTT. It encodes CASSQERGYTDTQYF.

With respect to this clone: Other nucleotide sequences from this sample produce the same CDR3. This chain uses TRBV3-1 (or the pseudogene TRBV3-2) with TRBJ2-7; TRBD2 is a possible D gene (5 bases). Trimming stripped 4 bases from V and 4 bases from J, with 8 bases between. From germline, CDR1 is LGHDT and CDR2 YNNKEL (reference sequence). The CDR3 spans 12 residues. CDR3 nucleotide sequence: TGTGCCAGCAGCCCCAGAGGGTACGAGCAGTACTTC. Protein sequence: CASSPRGYEQYF.

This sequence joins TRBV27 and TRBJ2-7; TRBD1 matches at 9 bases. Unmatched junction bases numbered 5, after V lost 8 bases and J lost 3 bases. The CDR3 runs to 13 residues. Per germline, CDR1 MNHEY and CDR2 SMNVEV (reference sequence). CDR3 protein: CASSGTGSYEQYF. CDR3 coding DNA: TGTGCCAGCTCCGGGACAGGGAGCTACGAGCAGTACTTC.

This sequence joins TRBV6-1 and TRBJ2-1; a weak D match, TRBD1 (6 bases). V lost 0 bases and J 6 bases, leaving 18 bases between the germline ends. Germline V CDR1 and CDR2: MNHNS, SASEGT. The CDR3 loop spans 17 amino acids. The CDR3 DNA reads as TGTGCCAGCAGTGAAGCCACCGGGCGCAGCAGGGGCAATGAGCAGTTCTTC. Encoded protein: CASSEATGRSRGNEQFF.

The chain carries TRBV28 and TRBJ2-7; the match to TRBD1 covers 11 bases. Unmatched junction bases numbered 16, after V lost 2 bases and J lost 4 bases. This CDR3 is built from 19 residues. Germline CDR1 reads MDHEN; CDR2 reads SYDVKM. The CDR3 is CASSLGYVWTGGARYEQYF. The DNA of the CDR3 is TGTGCCAGCAGTTTAGGGTATGTTTGGACAGGGGGCGCAAGATACGAGCAGTACTTC.

CDR3: CASTHSDRPNYGYTF. The DNA for the CDR3 is TGTGCCAGCACCCATTCGGACAGGCCTAACTATGGCTACACCTTC. This chain uses TRBV6-5 with TRBJ1-2; 7 bases agree with TRBD1. The CDR3 has 15 amino acids. CDR1 MNHEY and CDR2 SVGAGI come from the germline V gene. V lost 7 bases to trimming and J lost 0 bases; unmatched junction nucleotides: 8.

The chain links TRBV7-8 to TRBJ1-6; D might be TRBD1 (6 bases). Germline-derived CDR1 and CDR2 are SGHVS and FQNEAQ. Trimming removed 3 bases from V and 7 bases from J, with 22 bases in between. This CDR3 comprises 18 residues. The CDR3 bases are TGTGCCAGCAGCTTCCTTAGTGGCGGAACAGGGTCGAATTCACCCCTCCACTTT. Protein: CASSFLSGGTGSNSPLHF.